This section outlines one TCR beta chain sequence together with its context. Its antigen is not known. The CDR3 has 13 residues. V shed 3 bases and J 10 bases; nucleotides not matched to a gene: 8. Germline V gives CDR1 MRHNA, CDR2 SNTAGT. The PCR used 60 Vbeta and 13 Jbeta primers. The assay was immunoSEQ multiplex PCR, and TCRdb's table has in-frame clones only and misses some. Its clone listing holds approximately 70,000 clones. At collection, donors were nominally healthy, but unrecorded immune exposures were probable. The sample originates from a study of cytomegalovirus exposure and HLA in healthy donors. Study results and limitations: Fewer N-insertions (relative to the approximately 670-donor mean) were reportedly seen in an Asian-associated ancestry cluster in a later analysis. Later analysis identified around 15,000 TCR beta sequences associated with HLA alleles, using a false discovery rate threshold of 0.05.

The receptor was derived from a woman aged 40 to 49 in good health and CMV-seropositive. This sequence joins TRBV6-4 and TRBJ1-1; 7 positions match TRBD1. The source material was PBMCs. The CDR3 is CASSDEVGTAAFF. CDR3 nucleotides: TGTGCCAGCAGTGATGAAGTCGGGACAGCAGCTTTCTTT.